A selection of T cell receptor beta chains follows, all from one sample in a study of OX40 agonist ivuxolimab in advanced cancers. Assay: immunoSEQ multiplex PCR; the TCRdb copy retains only in-frame clones and omits some. Found here are 99,000 or so clones, about 96% of them singletons; the top ten hold roughly 2.1%. Specimen: CD4+ or CD8+ T cells sorted from blood, collected in a trial of the OX40 agonist ivuxolimab. The origin of the receptors is an adult with an advanced solid tumor such as melanoma, head and neck, liver or kidney cancer. CDR3s include the opening cysteine and the closing phenylalanine or tryptophan. Fields, in order: D gene, clone size, V gene, CDR3 length, J gene, CDR3 protein, CDR3 DNA. A D gene is named only where the DNA matches it firmly. The size entry is marked missing in some rows and otherwise reads once, few, many or a size class.

TRBD1	NA	TRBV4-1	16	TRBJ2-7	CASSQAGTGGPYEQYF	TGCGCCAGCAGCCAAGCCGGGACAGGGGGCCCCTACGAGCAGTACTTC
NA	NA	TRBV5-1	18	TRBJ2-7	CASSSETNLKTFPYEQYF	TGCGCCAGCAGCTCCGAGACAAACCTCAAAACGTTCCCCTACGAGCAGTACTTC
TRBD2	once	TRBV5-8	17	TRBJ2-1	CASSASSGGAFYNEQFF	TGTGCCAGCAGCGCTTCTAGCGGGGGGGCTTTCTACAATGAGCAGTTCTTC
NA	NA	TRBV21-1	15	TRBJ2-3	CASSKVGTSTDTQYF	TGTGCCAGCAGCAAAGTGGGGACAAGCACAGATACGCAGTATTTT
NA	NA	TRBV5-8	14	TRBJ2-1	CASSFGPPFGEQFF	TGTGCCAGCAGCTTCGGGCCCCCCTTTGGTGAGCAGTTCTTC
TRBD1	NA	TRBV6-5	15	TRBJ1-1	CASSLGQGRDTEAFF	TGTGCCAGCAGTTTAGGACAGGGCCGAGACACTGAAGCTTTCTTT
NA	NA	TRBV5-6	15	TRBJ2-2	CASAAPGVGTGELFF	TGTGCCAGCGCCGCTCCCGGGGTAGGAACCGGGGAGCTGTTTTTT
TRBD1	NA	TRBV5-8	15	TRBJ2-7	CASSLGRGHSYEQYF	TGTGCCAGCAGCTTAGGCAGGGGGCACTCCTACGAGCAGTACTTC
NA	NA	TRBV29-1	11	TRBJ1-1	CSVREGTEAFF	TGCAGCGTTCGAGAGGGCACTGAAGCTTTCTTT
NA	NA	TRBV9	16	TRBJ1-2	CASSQYRDGRNYGYTF	TGTGCCAGCAGCCAGTACCGGGACGGACGTAACTATGGCTACACCTTC
NA	once	TRBV28	15	TRBJ1-3	CASSAGDLSGNTIYF	TGTGCCAGCAGTGCAGGGGACCTCTCTGGAAACACCATATATTTT
NA	NA	TRBV7-9	14	TRBJ2-5	CASSTGRGQETQYF	TGTGCCAGCAGCACCGGACGGGGGCAAGAGACCCAGTACTTC
NA	once	TRBV7-3	15	TRBJ2-3	CASSLVGGGTDTQYF	TGTGCCAGCAGCCTGGTCGGCGGAGGCACAGATACGCAGTATTTT
NA	NA	TRBV7-9	15	TRBJ1-1	CASSLEQGPGIEAFF	TGTGCCAGCAGCTTAGAACAGGGCCCTGGGATTGAAGCTTTCTTT
NA	NA	TRBV27	14	TRBJ1-5	CASSLLPSNQPQHF	TGTGCCAGCAGTTTACTCCCTAGCAATCAGCCCCAGCATTTT
TRBD2	NA	TRBV7-2	17	TRBJ2-3	CASSLVAGVRGVDTQYF	TGTGCCAGCAGCTTAGTGGCGGGAGTACGGGGAGTAGATACGCAGTATTTT
TRBD2	few	TRBV28	15	TRBJ2-1	CASSSGLAEYNEQFF	TGTGCCAGCAGTTCAGGACTAGCGGAGTACAATGAGCAGTTCTTC
TRBD2	NA	TRBV5-6	14	TRBJ2-1	CASSYGTSPKEQFF	TGTGCCAGCAGCTACGGGACTAGCCCTAAGGAGCAGTTCTTC
TRBD2	NA	TRBV29-1	13	TRBJ2-7	CSVVGLAGYEQYF	TGCAGCGTTGTAGGACTAGCGGGCTACGAGCAGTACTTC
NA	NA	TRBV27	14	TRBJ2-5	CASSPQWGEETQYF	TGTGCCAGCAGTCCCCAGTGGGGGGAAGAGACCCAGTACTTC
NA	NA	TRBV7-9	13	TRBJ2-5	CASSPKGDMLEYF	TGTGCCAGCAGCCCGAAGGGGGACATGTTGGAGTACTTC
NA	NA	TRBV14	14	TRBJ2-1	CASSLVSTYNEQFF	TGTGCCAGCAGCCTGGTTAGCACTTACAATGAGCAGTTCTTC
TRBD1	NA	TRBV7-2	12	TRBJ1-1	CASSHQGQGSFF	TGTGCCAGCAGCCACCAAGGACAGGGTTCTTTCTTT
TRBD2	NA	TRBV4-1	16	TRBJ2-7	CASSQVLAGGPHEQYF	TGCGCCAGCAGCCAAGTACTCGCGGGAGGGCCCCACGAGCAGTACTTC
NA	NA	TRBV27	10	TRBJ2-5	CASGQETQYF	TGTGCCAGCGGTCAAGAGACCCAGTACTTC
NA	NA	TRBV5-6	18	TRBJ2-3	CASSLEGRRGTPTDTQYF	TGTGCCAGCAGCTTGGAGGGGCGACGCGGGACCCCCACAGATACGCAGTATTTT
TRBD1	NA	TRBV4-3	15	TRBJ2-7	CASSQVWQGDYEQYF	TGCGCCAGCAGCCAAGTATGGCAGGGGGACTACGAGCAGTACTTC
NA	NA	TRBV28	15	TRBJ1-1	CASSLFWGGATEAFF	TGTGCCAGCAGTCTCTTTTGGGGGGGGGCCACTGAAGCTTTCTTT
NA	NA	TRBV4-1	16	TRBJ1-1	CASSQEGTPFAAEAFF	TGCGCCAGCAGCCAAGAGGGGACCCCTTTCGCGGCTGAAGCTTTCTTT
NA	NA	TRBV27	14	TRBJ2-7	CASSWGRNSYEQYF	TGTGCCAGCAGCTGGGGACGAAACTCCTACGAGCAGTACTTC
NA	NA	TRBV27	18	TRBJ2-7	CASSYGAPQQAQAYEQYF	TGTGCCAGCAGCTATGGGGCCCCCCAACAGGCTCAAGCCTACGAGCAGTACTTC
NA	NA	TRBV6-1	14	TRBJ1-5	CASSERAGDQPQHF	TGTGCCAGCAGTGAAAGGGCAGGGGATCAGCCCCAGCATTTT
NA	NA	TRBV28	11	TRBJ2-7	CASSRIVEQYF	TGTGCCAGCAGTCGCATCGTTGAGCAGTACTTC
NA	NA	TRBV2	15	TRBJ2-1	CASSEAYVSYNEQFF	TGTGCCAGCAGTGAAGCGTATGTGAGTTACAATGAGCAGTTCTTC
NA	NA	TRBV11-3	14	TRBJ2-2	CASSSGGGTGELFF	TGTGCCAGCAGCTCAGGAGGGGGGACCGGGGAGCTGTTTTTT
TRBD2	NA	TRBV5-6	16	TRBJ2-1	CASSPRTSGMYNEQFF	TGTGCCAGCAGCCCGAGGACTAGCGGGATGTACAATGAGCAGTTCTTC
TRBD1	few	TRBV7-6	14	TRBJ1-1	CASSSPPSGTGAFF	TGTGCCAGCAGCTCCCCTCCATCCGGGACAGGAGCTTTCTTT
NA	NA	TRBV27	13	TRBJ2-7	CASSSRGGGEQYF	TGTGCCAGCAGCTCTAGGGGTGGCGGCGAGCAGTACTTC
NA	NA	TRBV29-1	16	TRBJ2-1	CSTRRAGQFVANEQFF	TGCAGCACACGACGGGCGGGACAGTTTGTAGCCAATGAGCAGTTCTTC